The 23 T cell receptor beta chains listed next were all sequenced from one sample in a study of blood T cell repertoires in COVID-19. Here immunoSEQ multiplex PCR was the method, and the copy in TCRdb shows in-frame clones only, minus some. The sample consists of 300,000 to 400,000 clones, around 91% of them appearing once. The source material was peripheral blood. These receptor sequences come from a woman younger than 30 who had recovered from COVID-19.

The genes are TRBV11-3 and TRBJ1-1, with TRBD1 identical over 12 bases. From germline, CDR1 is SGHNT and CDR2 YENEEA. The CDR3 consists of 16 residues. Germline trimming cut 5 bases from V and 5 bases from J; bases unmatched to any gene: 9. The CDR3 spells CASSPHGTGGLTEAFF. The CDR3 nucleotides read TGTGCCAGCAGCCCACACGGGACAGGGGGCTTGACTGAAGCTTTCTTT.

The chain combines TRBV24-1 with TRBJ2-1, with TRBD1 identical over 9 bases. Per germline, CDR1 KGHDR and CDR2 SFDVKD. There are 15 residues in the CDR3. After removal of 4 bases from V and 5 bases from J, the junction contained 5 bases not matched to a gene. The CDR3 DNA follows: TGTGCCACCAGTGAGGACAGGGGCATTGACAATGAGCAGTTCTTC. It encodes CATSEDRGIDNEQFF.

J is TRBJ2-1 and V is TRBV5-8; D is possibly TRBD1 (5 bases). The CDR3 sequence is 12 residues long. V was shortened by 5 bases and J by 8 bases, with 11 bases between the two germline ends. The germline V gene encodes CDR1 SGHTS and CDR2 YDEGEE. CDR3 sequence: CASRDVGDEQFF. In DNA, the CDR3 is TGTGCCAGCAGGGACGTAGGGGATGAGCAGTTCTTC. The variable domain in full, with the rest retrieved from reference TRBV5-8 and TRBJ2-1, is EAGVTQSPTHLIKTRGQQATLRCSPISGHTSVYWYQQALGLGLQFLLWYDEGEERNRGNFPPRFSGRQFPNYSSELNVNALELEDSALYLCASRDVGDEQFFGPGTRLTVL.

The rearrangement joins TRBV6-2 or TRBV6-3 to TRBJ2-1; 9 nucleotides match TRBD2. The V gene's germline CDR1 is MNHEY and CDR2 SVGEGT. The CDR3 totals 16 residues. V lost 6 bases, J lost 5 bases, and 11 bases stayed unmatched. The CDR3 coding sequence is TGTGCCAGCAGCCAATGGGAGACTAGCGGTGACAATGAGCAGTTCTTC. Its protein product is CASSQWETSGDNEQFF.

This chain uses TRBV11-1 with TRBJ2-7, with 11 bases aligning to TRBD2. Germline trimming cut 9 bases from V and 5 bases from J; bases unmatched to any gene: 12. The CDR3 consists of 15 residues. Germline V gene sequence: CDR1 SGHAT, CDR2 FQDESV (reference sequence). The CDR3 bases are TGTGCCAGTCTGCGACTAGCGGGATGCGCCCACGAGCAGTACGTC. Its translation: CASLRLAGCAHEQYV.

The CDR3 nucleotides read TGTGCCAGCAGGCCGGGAGGCACCTACGAGCAGTACGTC. This gives the protein CASRPGGTYEQYV. The gene calls are TRBV6-5 and TRBJ2-7; 7 nucleotides align to TRBD2. This CDR3 contains 13 residues. V lost 6 bases to trimming and J lost 2 bases; unmatched junction nucleotides: 4. CDR1 is MNHEY, CDR2 SVGAGI, per germline.

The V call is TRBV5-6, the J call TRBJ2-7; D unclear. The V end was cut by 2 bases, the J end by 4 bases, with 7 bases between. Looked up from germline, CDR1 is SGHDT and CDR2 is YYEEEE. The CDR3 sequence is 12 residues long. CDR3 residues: CASSFMSYEQYV. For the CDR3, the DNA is TGTGCCAGCAGCTTTATGTCTTACGAGCAGTACGTC.

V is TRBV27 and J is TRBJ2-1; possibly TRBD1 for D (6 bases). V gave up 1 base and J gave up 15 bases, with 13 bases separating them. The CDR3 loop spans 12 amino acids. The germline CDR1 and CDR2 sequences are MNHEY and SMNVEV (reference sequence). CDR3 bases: TGTGCCAGCAGTTTATTCGCTGGACAGTCGTTCTTC. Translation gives CASSLFAGQSFF.

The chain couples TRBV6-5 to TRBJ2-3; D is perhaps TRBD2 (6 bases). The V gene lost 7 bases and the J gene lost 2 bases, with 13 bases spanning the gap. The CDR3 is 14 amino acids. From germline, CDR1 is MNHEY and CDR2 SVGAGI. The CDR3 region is CASTWDFATDTQYF. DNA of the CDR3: TGTGCCAGCACCTGGGACTTCGCCACAGATACGCAGTATTTT.

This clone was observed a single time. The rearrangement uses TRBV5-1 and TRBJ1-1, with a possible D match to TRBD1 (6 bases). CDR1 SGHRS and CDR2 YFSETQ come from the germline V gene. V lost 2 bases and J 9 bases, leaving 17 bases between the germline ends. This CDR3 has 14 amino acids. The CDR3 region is CASSFGRIWGQAFF. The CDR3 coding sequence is TGCGCCAGCAGCTTCGGAAGGATATGGGGGCAAGCTTTCTTT. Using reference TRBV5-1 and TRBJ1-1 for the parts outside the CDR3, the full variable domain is KAGVTQTPRYLIKTRGQQVTLSCSPISGHRSVSWYQQTPGQGLQFLFEYFSETQRNKGNFPGRFSGRQFSNSRSEMNVSTLELGDSALYLCASSFGRIWGQAFFGQGTRLTVV.

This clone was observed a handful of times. CDR3 sequence: CASSYVQGFRTGELFF. In DNA, the CDR3 is TGTGCCAGCAGTTACGTCCAGGGATTTAGGACCGGGGAGCTGTTTTTT. The J gene is TRBJ2-2, the V gene TRBV6-5; tentative D call: TRBD1 (5 bases). Trimming removed 2 bases from V and 5 bases from J, with 15 bases in between. CDR1 is MNHEY, CDR2 SVGAGI, per germline. CDR3 length equals 16 residues.

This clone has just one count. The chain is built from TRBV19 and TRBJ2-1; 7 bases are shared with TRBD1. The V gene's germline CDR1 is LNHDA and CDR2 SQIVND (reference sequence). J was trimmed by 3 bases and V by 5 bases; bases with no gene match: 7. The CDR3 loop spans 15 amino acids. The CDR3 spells CASSSDRVVYNEQFF. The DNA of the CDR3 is TGTGCCAGTAGTTCCGACAGGGTTGTCTACAATGAGCAGTTCTTC.

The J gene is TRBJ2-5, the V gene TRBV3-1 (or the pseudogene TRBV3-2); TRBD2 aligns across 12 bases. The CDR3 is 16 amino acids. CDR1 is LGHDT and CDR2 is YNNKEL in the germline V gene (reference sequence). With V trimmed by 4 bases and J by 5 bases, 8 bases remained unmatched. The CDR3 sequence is CASSLATSGSGETQYF. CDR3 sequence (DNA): TGTGCCAGCAGCCTGGCGACTAGCGGGAGTGGTGAGACCCAGTACTTC.

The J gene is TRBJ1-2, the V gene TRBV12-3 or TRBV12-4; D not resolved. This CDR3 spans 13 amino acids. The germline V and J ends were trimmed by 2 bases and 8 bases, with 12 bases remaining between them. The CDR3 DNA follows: TGTGCCAGCAGTTTAATGGGGAGAGGGGGCTACACCTTC. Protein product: CASSLMGRGGYTF.

The CDR3: CATSFDLAGVGDEQFF. As DNA, the CDR3 is TGTGCCACCAGCTTCGACCTAGCGGGAGTTGGGGATGAGCAGTTCTTC. The rearrangement uses TRBV15 and TRBJ2-1; 10 nucleotides agree with TRBD2. Germline CDR1 LNHNV, CDR2 YYDKDF (reference sequence). This CDR3 has 16 amino acids. Trimming took 5 bases from V and 8 from J; bases not matched to a gene: 12.

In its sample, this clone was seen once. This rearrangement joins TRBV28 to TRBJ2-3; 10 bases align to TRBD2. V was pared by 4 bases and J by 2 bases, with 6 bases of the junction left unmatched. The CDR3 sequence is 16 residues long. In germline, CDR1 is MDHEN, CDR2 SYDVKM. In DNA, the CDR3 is TGTGCCAGCAGTTACCGGACTAGCGGTGTCACAGATACGCAGTATTTT. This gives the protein CASSYRTSGVTDTQYF.

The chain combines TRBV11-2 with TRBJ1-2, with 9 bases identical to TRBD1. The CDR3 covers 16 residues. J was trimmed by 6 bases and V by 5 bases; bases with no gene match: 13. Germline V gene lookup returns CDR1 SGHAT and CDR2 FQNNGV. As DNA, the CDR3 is TGTGCCAGCAGCAAGGGTTACCGGGACAGGGAGCATGGCTACACCTTC. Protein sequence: CASSKGYRDREHGYTF.

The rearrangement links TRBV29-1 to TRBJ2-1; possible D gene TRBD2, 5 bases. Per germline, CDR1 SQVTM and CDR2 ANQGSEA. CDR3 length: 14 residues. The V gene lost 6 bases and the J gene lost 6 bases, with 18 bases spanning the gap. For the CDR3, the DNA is TGCAGCGTGAACGGGATTCTCGGGGTCAATGAGCAGTTCTTC. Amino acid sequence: CSVNGILGVNEQFF.

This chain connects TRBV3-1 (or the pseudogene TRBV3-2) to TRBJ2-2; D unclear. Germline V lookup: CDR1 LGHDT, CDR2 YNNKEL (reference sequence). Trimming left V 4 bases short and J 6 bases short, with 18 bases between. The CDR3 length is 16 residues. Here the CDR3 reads CASSPLTPKVPGELFF. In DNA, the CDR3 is TGTGCCAGCAGCCCCCTGACTCCTAAGGTCCCCGGGGAGCTGTTTTTT.

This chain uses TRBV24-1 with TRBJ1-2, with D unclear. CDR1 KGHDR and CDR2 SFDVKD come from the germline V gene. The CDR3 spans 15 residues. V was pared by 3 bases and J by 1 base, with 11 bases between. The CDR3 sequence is CATSDPSNDNYGYTF. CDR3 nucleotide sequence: TGTGCCACCAGTGATCCCAGTAACGATAACTATGGCTACACCTTC.

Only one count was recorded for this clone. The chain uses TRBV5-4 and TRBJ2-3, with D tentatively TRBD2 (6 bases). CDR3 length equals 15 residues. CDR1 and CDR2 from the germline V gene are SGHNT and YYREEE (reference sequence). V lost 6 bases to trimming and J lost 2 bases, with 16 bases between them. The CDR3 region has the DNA TGTGCCAGCAACGACGGGCTAGCGAACACAGATACGCAGTATTTT. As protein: CASNDGLANTDTQYF. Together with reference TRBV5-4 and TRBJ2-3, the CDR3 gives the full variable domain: ETGVTQSPTHLIKTRGQQVTLRCSSQSGHNTVSWYQQALGQGPQFIFQYYREEENGRGNFPPRFSGLQFPNYSSELNVNALELDDSALYLCASNDGLANTDTQYFGPGTRLTVL.

The CDR3 loop reads CATSGTGSNQPQHF. The CDR3 coding sequence is TGTGCCACTAGCGGGACAGGGTCTAATCAGCCCCAGCATTTT. V usage is TRBV24-1 and J usage is TRBJ1-5, with TRBD1 identical over 9 bases. The germline V gene has CDR1 KGHDR and CDR2 SFDVKD. CDR3 length: 14 residues. The J segment lost 4 bases and the V segment lost 10 bases, leaving 7 bases of the junction unmatched.

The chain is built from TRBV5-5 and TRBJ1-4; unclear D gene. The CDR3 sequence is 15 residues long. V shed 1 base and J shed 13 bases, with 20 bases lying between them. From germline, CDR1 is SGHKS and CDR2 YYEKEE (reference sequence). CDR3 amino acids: CASSLFTAREGALFF. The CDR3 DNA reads TGTGCCAGCAGCTTGTTCACAGCACGGGAGGGAGCACTGTTTTTT.